The clone carrying this T cell receptor beta chain was observed many times. The antigen is not known. V lost 3 bases and J lost 8, with 16 bases in between. The germline V gene has CDR1 SQVTM and CDR2 ANQGSEA. This CDR3 contains 13 residues. The data were taken from a study of early T cells in non-severe SARS-CoV-2 infection. General study findings and limits: Lookups in VDJdb leaned toward anti-spike CD8 responses and missed private and CD4 specificities.

TCRdb called the 5' RACE reads again in MiXCR, with one record for every CDR3 protein. The sample has about 110,000 distinct CDR3 sequences, 9% to 13% seen once. The clonotype was recovered from an adult who was a healthcare worker with PCR-confirmed SARS-CoV-2 infection or an uninfected control (not recorded which). Sequenced sample: whole blood. The chain employs TRBV29-1 and TRBJ1-2; D gene ambiguous. The CDR3 DNA follows: TGCAGCGTTGAGGGATCGCCCGGGTACGGCTACACCTTC. It yields the protein CSVEGSPGYGYTF.